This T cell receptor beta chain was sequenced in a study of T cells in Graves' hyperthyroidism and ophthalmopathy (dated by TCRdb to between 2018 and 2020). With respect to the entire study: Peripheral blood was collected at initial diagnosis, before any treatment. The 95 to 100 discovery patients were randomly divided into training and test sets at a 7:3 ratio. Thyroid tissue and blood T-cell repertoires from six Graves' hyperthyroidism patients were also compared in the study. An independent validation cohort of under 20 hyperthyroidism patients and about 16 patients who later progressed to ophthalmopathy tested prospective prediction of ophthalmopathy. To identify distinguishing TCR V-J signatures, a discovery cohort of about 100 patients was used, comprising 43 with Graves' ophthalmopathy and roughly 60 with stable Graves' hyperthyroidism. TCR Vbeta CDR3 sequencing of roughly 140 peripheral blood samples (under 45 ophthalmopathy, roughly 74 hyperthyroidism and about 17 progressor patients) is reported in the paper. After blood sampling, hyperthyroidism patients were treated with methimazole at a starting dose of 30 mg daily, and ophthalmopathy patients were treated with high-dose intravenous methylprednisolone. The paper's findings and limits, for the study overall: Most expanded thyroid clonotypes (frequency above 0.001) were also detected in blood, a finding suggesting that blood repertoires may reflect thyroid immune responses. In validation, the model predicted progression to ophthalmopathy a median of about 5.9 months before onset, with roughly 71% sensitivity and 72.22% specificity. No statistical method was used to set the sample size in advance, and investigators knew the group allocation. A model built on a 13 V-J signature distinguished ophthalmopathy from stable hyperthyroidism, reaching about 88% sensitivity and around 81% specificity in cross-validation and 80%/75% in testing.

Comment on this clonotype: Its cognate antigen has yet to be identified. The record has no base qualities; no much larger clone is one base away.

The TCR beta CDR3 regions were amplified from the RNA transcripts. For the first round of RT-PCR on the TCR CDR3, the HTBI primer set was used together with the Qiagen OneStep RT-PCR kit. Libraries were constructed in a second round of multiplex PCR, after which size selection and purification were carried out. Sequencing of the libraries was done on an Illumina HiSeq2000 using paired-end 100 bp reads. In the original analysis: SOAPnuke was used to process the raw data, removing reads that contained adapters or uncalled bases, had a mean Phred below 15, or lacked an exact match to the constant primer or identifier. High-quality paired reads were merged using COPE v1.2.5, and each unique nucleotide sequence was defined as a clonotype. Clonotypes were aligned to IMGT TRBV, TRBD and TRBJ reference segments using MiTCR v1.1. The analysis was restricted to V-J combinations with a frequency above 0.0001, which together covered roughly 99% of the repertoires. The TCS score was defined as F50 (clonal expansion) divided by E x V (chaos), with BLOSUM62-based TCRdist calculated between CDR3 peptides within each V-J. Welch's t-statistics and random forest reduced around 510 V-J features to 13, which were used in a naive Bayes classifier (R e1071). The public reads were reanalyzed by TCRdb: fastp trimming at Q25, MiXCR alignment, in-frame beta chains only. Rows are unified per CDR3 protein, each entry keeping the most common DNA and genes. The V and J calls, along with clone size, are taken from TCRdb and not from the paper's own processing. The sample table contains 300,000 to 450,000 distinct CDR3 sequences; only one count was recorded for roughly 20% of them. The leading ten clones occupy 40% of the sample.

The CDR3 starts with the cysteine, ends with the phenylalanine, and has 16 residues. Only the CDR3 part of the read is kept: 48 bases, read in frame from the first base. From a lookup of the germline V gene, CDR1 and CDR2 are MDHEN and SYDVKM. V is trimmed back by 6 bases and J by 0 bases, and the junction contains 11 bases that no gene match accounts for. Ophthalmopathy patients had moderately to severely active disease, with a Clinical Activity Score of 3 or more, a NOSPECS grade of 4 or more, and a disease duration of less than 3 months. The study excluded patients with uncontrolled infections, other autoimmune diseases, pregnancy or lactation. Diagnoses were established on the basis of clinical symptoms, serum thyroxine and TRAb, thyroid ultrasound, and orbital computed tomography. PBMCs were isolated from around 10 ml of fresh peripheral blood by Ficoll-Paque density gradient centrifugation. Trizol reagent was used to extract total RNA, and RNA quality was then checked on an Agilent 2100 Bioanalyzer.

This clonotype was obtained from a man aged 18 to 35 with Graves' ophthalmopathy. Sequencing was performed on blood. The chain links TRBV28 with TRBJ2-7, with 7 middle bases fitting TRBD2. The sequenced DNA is TGTGCCAGCAGGGGTGGGGGGGGGGGTCGCTCCTACGAGCAGTACTTC. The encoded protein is CASRGGGGGRSYEQYF. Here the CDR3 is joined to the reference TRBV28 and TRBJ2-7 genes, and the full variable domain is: DVKVTQSSRYLVKRTGEKVFLECVQDMDHENMFWYRQDPGLGLRLIYFSYDVKMKEKGDIPEGYSVSREKKERFSLILESASTNQTSMYLCASRGGGGGRSYEQYFGPGTRLTVT.